The 14 T cell receptor beta chains given below trace back to one sample, sequenced in a study of cytomegalovirus exposure and HLA in healthy donors. In the PCR, 60 Vbeta and 13 Jbeta primers were used. Libraries were prepared by immunoSEQ multiplex PCR; TCRdb keeps only in-frame clonotypes and omits some of them. The sample table sets out around 140,000 clones. The sample was PBMCs. These receptor sequences come from a male donor in good health and CMV-seronegative.

The chain employs TRBV5-5 and TRBJ1-1, with D possibly TRBD1 on 5 matching bases. V was pared by 0 bases and J by 8 bases, with 20 bases between. CDR1 is SGHKS and CDR2 is YYEKEE in the germline V gene (reference sequence). The CDR3 covers 16 residues. This CDR3 is CASSLGPQGFQSEAFF. Here the CDR3 DNA reads TGTGCCAGCAGCTTGGGCCCTCAGGGTTTTCAGTCCGAAGCTTTCTTT.

This chain links TRBV29-1 with TRBJ2-1, with 16 bases that match TRBD2. This CDR3 region has 14 residues. Germline V lookup: CDR1 SQVTM, CDR2 ANQGSEA. V trimming: 6 bases; J trimming: 9 bases; junction bases outside the gene matches: 5. The chain's CDR3 is CSVEGLAGGAEQFF. In nucleotides, the CDR3 is TGCAGCGTGGAGGGACTAGCGGGAGGGGCTGAGCAGTTCTTC.

The rearrangement joins TRBV7-3 to TRBJ1-1; D remains ambiguous. The CDR3 totals 15 residues. Looked up from germline, CDR1 is SGHTA and CDR2 is FQGTGA. The V gene lost 0 bases and the J gene lost 1 base, with 9 bases spanning the gap. The CDR3: CASSLTRLANTEAFF. CDR3 DNA sequence: TGTGCCAGCAGCTTAACCCGACTGGCGAACACTGAAGCTTTCTTT.

This rearrangement joins TRBV27 to TRBJ1-2, with unresolved D. The V gene lost 2 bases and the J gene lost 2 bases, with 15 bases spanning the gap. The CDR3 covers 16 residues. The V gene's germline CDR1 is MNHEY and CDR2 SMNVEV (reference sequence). Here the CDR3 DNA reads TGTGCCAGCAGTTTAACTCCGGAGGACTGGAACTATGGCTACACCTTC. It specifies CASSLTPEDWNYGYTF.

The CDR3 loop is CASSLPQREEDTQYF. Written as DNA, the CDR3 is TGTGCCAGCAGCTTGCCCCAGCGGGAGGAAGATACGCAGTATTTT. The J gene is TRBJ2-3, the V gene TRBV5-4; 9 bases agree with TRBD2. Germline lookup yields CDR1 SGHNT and CDR2 YYREEE (reference sequence). CDR3 length equals 15 residues. V was pared by 1 base and J by 5 bases, with 5 bases of the junction left unmatched.

The gene calls are TRBV1 and TRBJ2-1; the D call in the table, TRBD2, was not verified against the DNA. TRBV1 is reported as a pseudogene. The CDR3 totals 18 residues. CDR3 bases: TGCACCAGCAGCCAAGAGGCGCGGAGCGGCGCCCCGGGGAATGAGCAGTTCTTC. As protein: CTSSQEARSGAPGNEQFF.

This chain uses TRBV2 with TRBJ2-3; TRBD2 aligns across 10 bases. The germline V gene has CDR1 SNHLY and CDR2 FYNNEI. The CDR3 has 12 residues. The junction had 5 bases not matched to a gene; V was cut back by 8 bases and J by 9 bases. Here the CDR3 DNA reads TGTGCCAGCCAACTAGCGGGACCCACGCAGTATTTT. Translation: CASQLAGPTQYF.

The V and J genes are TRBV30 and TRBJ2-1, with D possibly matching TRBD2 (7 bases). With 0 bases removed from V and 7 bases from J, the gap between germline ends came to 19 bases. This CDR3 is built from 16 residues. Germline CDR1 and CDR2: GTSNPN and SVGIG (reference sequence). The CDR3 is CAWSVLGGGTLNEQFF. The CDR3 DNA follows: TGTGCCTGGAGTGTACTGGGAGGGGGGACCTTAAATGAGCAGTTCTTC.

The chain couples TRBV9 to TRBJ1-6; maybe TRBD1 (5 bases). Germline CDR1 and CDR2: SGDLS and YYNGEE. The V gene lost 3 bases and the J gene lost 2 bases, with 9 bases spanning the gap. The CDR3 runs to 15 residues. The CDR3 nucleotides are TGTGCCAGCAGCGAGGGGATTCCCTATAATTCACCCCTCCACTTT. Translating it yields CASSEGIPYNSPLHF.

V gene TRBV4-3 combines with J gene TRBJ1-1; the D is unclear. V was pared by 3 bases and J by 0 bases, with 11 bases between. The germline CDR1 and CDR2 sequences are LGHNA and YSLEER. The CDR3 spans 15 residues. The CDR3 loop reads CASSQDGGMNTEAFF. The CDR3 nucleotides read TGCGCCAGCAGCCAGGACGGAGGGATGAACACTGAAGCTTTCTTT.

The rearrangement links TRBV5-4 to TRBJ1-2; D is uncertain. Germline CDR1 and CDR2: SGHNT and YYREEE (reference sequence). This CDR3 region has 14 residues. V was trimmed by 0 bases and J by 6 bases, leaving 12 bases between them. The CDR3 protein is CASSLGFLEDGYTF. CDR3 nucleotides: TGTGCCAGCAGCTTGGGTTTCCTTGAGGATGGCTACACCTTC.

The gene calls are TRBV5-1 and TRBJ1-1; 7 bases agree with TRBD1. The CDR3 covers 13 residues. The V and J ends lost 4 bases and 7 bases, in that order; junction bases with no gene match: 7. Per germline, CDR1 SGHRS and CDR2 YFSETQ. The CDR3 coding sequence is TGCGCCAGCAGCCGGGACGACAGGGATGAAGCTTTCTTT. Residues: CASSRDDRDEAFF.

This rearrangement joins TRBV28 to TRBJ2-7; a weak D match, TRBD2 (6 bases). The germline V and J ends were trimmed by 5 bases and 2 bases, with 10 bases remaining between them. CDR3 length: 13 amino acids. Looked up from germline, CDR1 is MDHEN and CDR2 is SYDVKM. CDR3 sequence reads: CASSTGLTYEQYF. The CDR3 nucleotides read TGTGCCAGCAGTACAGGACTAACCTACGAGCAGTACTTC.

J is TRBJ1-4 and V is TRBV30, with D uncertain. The ends were cut back, 0 bases at V and 4 bases at J, with 15 bases in the middle. The CDR3 is 16 residues long. Germline loops: CDR1 GTSNPN, CDR2 SVGIG (reference sequence). The CDR3 protein is CAWSVLMTEDNEKLFF. CDR3 DNA: TGTGCCTGGAGTGTACTTATGACCGAGGATAATGAAAAACTGTTTTTT.